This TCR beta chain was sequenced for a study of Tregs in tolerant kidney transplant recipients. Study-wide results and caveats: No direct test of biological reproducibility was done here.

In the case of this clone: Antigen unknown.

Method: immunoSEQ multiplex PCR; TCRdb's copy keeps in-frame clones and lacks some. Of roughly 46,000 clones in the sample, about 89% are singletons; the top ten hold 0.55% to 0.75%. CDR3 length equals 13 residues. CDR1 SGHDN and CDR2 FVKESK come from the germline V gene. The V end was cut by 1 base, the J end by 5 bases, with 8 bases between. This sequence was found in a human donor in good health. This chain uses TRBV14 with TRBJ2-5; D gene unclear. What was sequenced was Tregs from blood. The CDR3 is CASSQGVRETQYF. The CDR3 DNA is TGTGCCAGCAGCCAAGGTGTGCGGGAGACCCAGTACTTC. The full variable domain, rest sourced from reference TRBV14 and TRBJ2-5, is EAGVTQFPSHSVIEKGQTVTLRCDPISGHDNLYWYRRVMGKEIKFLLHFVKESKQDESGMPNNRFLAERTGGTYSTLKVQPAELEDSGVYFCASSQGVRETQYFGPGTRLLVL.